These 32 T cell receptor beta chains were all obtained from the same sample, sequenced in a study of cytomegalovirus exposure and HLA in healthy donors. Researchers ran the PCR with 60 Vbeta and 13 Jbeta primers. Profiled with immunoSEQ multiplex PCR; TCRdb holds only in-frame clones, not every one. The sample has around 180,000 clones, approximately 84% seen once. Sequenced: PBMCs. The receptors stem from a girl under two years old in good health and CMV-seronegative.

The chain couples TRBV7-9 to TRBJ2-7; weak D call: TRBD1 (6 bases). The CDR3 extends over 16 amino acids. CDR1 SEHNR and CDR2 FQNEAQ come from the germline V gene (reference sequence). Trimming left V 2 bases short and J 8 bases short, with 22 bases between. The CDR3 DNA follows: TGTGCCAGCAGCTTAACTCCCCGGACAGAAATCTCCCAGCAGTACTTC. This gives the protein CASSLTPRTEISQQYF.

The chain carries TRBV15 and TRBJ2-5; a weak D match, TRBD1 (6 bases). Germline CDR1 LNHNV, CDR2 YYDKDF (reference sequence). Trimming cost V 4 bases and J 0 bases, with 15 bases left between them. CDR3 size: 16 residues. In nucleotides, the CDR3 is TGTGCCACCAGCATTCGCAGAGGGACACACCAAGAGACCCAGTACTTC. Protein: CATSIRRGTHQETQYF.

Worth noting for this clone: In this CDR3 the conserved last residue, phenylalanine or tryptophan, is missing, so a read error is likely. This sequence joins TRBV7-9 and TRBJ1-1, with 7 nucleotides matching TRBD1. CDR1 is SEHNR, CDR2 FQNEAQ, per germline (reference sequence). J gave up 0 bases and V 0 bases, and 1 base lay outside the gene matches. This CDR3 has 15 residues. The CDR3: CASSLAGGLNTEAFL. As DNA, the CDR3 is TGTGCCAGCAGCTTAGCAGGGGGCTTGAACACTGAAGCTTTCCTT.

This chain links TRBV10-2 with TRBJ1-1, with D tentatively TRBD1 (6 bases). This CDR3 comprises 13 residues. With 10 bases removed from V and 0 bases from J, the gap between germline ends came to 12 bases. CDR1 is WSHSY, CDR2 SAAADI, per germline. The CDR3 nucleotides are TGCGCCACCAGGACAGCCGTGAACACTGAAGCTTTCTTT. Protein product: CATRTAVNTEAFF.

In this sample, this clone turned up once. J is TRBJ2-7 and V is TRBV27; D perhaps matches TRBD2 (7 bases). CDR3 length: 17 residues. Trimming removed 4 bases at V and 1 base at J, with 20 bases between. CDR1 MNHEY and CDR2 SMNVEV come from the germline V gene (reference sequence). This CDR3 is CASSYLVGGATSYEQYF. The CDR3 DNA is TGTGCCAGCAGTTACCTAGTGGGGGGGGCTACTTCCTACGAGCAGTACTTC.

V usage is TRBV6-6 and J usage is TRBJ2-1; D perhaps matches TRBD2 (6 bases). Germline V gives CDR1 MNHNY, CDR2 SVGAGI (reference sequence). V was trimmed by 0 bases and J by 5 bases, leaving 14 bases between them. There are 16 residues in the CDR3. The CDR3 reads CASSYSRDWDDNEQFF. The CDR3 DNA is TGTGCCAGCAGTTACTCCCGGGACTGGGACGACAATGAGCAGTTCTTC.

The chain couples TRBV19 to TRBJ2-7, with 7 bases that match TRBD1. Germline-derived CDR1 and CDR2 are LNHDA and SQIVND (reference sequence). The CDR3 sequence is 12 residues long. Losses at the gene ends were 4 bases for V and 7 bases for J; bases not matched to a gene: 4. CDR3 DNA: TGTGCCAGTAGTAGTACAGGGGCAGAGCAGTACTTC. Its translation is CASSSTGAEQYF.

Details on this clone: This same CDR3 is encoded by further DNA sequences in the sample. The rearrangement uses TRBV28 and TRBJ1-2, with 8 bases fitting TRBD1. The CDR3 is 12 amino acids. The ends lost 6 bases at V and 8 bases at J; junction bases unmatched: 5. Per the germline V gene, CDR1 is MDHEN and CDR2 is SYDVKM. DNA of the CDR3: TGTGCCAGCAGCTTGACAGGGGACGGCTACACCTTC. Its protein is CASSLTGDGYTF.

The chain links TRBV7-9 to TRBJ2-3; no reliable D call. The CDR3 loop spans 14 amino acids. Looked up from germline, CDR1 is SEHNR and CDR2 is FQNEAQ (reference sequence). V was shortened by 5 bases and J by 0 bases, with 9 bases between the two germline ends. CDR3 DNA sequence: TGTGCCAGCAGCCAAGTCGGTAGCACAGATACGCAGTATTTT. This codes for CASSQVGSTDTQYF.

The chain uses TRBV27 and TRBJ2-3; D unresolved. V lost 1 base and J 1 base, leaving 9 bases between the germline ends. This CDR3 is built from 15 residues. The germline V gene has CDR1 MNHEY and CDR2 SMNVEV (reference sequence). DNA of the CDR3: TGTGCCAGCAGTTTATACGGTGTGGGCACAGATACGCAGTATTTT. Its protein product is CASSLYGVGTDTQYF.

This chain connects TRBV7-9 to TRBJ1-1; D is undetermined. CDR3 length: 12 residues. Germline CDR1 is SEHNR and CDR2 is FQNEAQ (reference sequence). Trimming pared 5 bases from V and 4 bases from J, leaving 8 bases between. This CDR3 is CASSEVFTEAFF. CDR3 DNA sequence: TGTGCCAGCAGCGAGGTGTTCACTGAAGCTTTCTTT.

The chain employs TRBV7-6 and TRBJ2-1; 12 positions match TRBD2. Trimming took 4 bases from V and 0 from J; bases not matched to a gene: 4. CDR3 length: 17 residues. Germline V gene lookup returns CDR1 SGHVS and CDR2 FNYEAQ. CDR3 bases: TGTGCCAGCAGCTCTACTAGCGGGGGGAGCTCCTACAATGAGCAGTTCTTC. Protein sequence: CASSSTSGGSSYNEQFF. Full variable domain (missing parts from reference TRBV7-6 and TRBJ2-1): GAGVSQSPRYKVTKRGQDVALRCDPISGHVSLYWYRQALGQGPEFLTYFNYEAQQDKSGLPNDRFSAERPEGSISTLTIQRTEQRDSAMYRCASSSTSGGSSYNEQFFGPGTRLTVL.

The gene calls are TRBV5-6 and TRBJ1-1; maybe TRBD1 (6 bases). The V and J ends lost 0 bases and 2 bases respectively, with 11 bases between them. The CDR3 is 15 residues long. CDR1 and CDR2 from the germline V gene are SGHDT and YYEEEE. CDR3 in amino acids: CASSLGFRGNTEAFF. CDR3 in DNA: TGTGCCAGCAGCTTGGGGTTCAGGGGCAACACTGAAGCTTTCTTT.

The chain has TRBV5-5 and TRBJ2-4, with D perhaps matching TRBD1 (6 bases). This CDR3 has 14 residues. Trimming removed 5 bases at V and 0 bases at J, with 9 bases between. Germline V gene sequence: CDR1 SGHKS, CDR2 YYEKEE (reference sequence). The CDR3 DNA sequence: TGTGCCAGCAGTATCAGGGGAGCCAAAAACATTCAGTACTTC. Translation: CASSIRGAKNIQYF.

This chain links TRBV4-1 with TRBJ2-2; maybe TRBD1 (6 bases). V gave up 2 bases and J gave up 2 bases, with 12 bases separating them. The CDR3 covers 16 residues. Looked up from germline, CDR1 is MGHRA and CDR2 is YSYEKL. The CDR3 here is CASSQRVGGNTGELFF. Here the CDR3 DNA reads TGCGCCAGCAGCCAACGGGTAGGGGGAAACACCGGGGAGCTGTTTTTT.

The V and J genes are TRBV4-1 and TRBJ1-6, with TRBD1 as a possible D gene (6 bases). There are 16 residues in the CDR3. Germline CDR1 MGHRA, CDR2 YSYEKL. Trimming took 1 base from V and 7 from J, leaving 14 bases between them. DNA of the CDR3: TGCGCCAGCAGCCAAGGCCTGACAGGCTCCAATTCACCCCTCCACTTT. The encoded protein is CASSQGLTGSNSPLHF.

The chain recombines TRBV11-3 with TRBJ2-7; possibly TRBD1 for D (5 bases). The germline V and J ends were trimmed by 3 bases and 4 bases, with 10 bases remaining between them. This CDR3 is 13 amino acids long. Germline V gives CDR1 SGHNT, CDR2 YENEEA. CDR3 coding DNA: TGTGCCAGCAGCTTGAGCAGGGCGTACGAGCAGTACTTC. It encodes CASSLSRAYEQYF. Full variable domain (outside the CDR3, taken from reference TRBV11-3 and TRBJ2-7): EAGVVQSPRYKIIEKKQPVAFWCNPISGHNTLYWYLQNLGQGPELLIRYENEEAVDDSQLPKDRFSAERLKGVDSTLKIQPAELGDSAVYLCASSLSRAYEQYFGPGTRLTVT.

This clone was observed once. The chain has TRBV7-3 and TRBJ1-2; D perhaps matches TRBD1 (5 bases). Germline loops: CDR1 SGHTA, CDR2 FQGTGA. The CDR3 runs to 13 residues. Trimming left V 2 bases short and J 3 bases short, with 7 bases between. CDR3 region: CASSLDSDYGYTF. The CDR3 DNA is TGTGCCAGCAGCTTAGACAGCGACTATGGCTACACCTTC.

In this sample, this clone turned up a few times. The J gene is TRBJ1-3, the V gene TRBV4-2; 8 bases agree with TRBD1. The junction had 11 bases not matched to a gene; V was cut back by 1 base and J by 0 bases. The length of the CDR3 is 19 residues. Germline CDR1 is LGHNA and CDR2 is YNFKEQ. This CDR3 is CASSQVFSGGLSSGNTIYF. The CDR3 DNA reads TGTGCCAGCAGCCAAGTTTTTTCAGGGGGCCTAAGCTCTGGAAACACCATATATTTT.

The chain has TRBV4-2 and TRBJ1-1; D perhaps matches TRBD1 (5 bases). Germline CDR1 is LGHNA and CDR2 is YNFKEQ. V was trimmed by 0 bases and J by 1 base, leaving 18 bases between them. The CDR3 is 18 amino acids. Written as DNA, the CDR3 is TGTGCCAGCAGCCAAGATCGTTTAGTCGCAGGGCGGAACACTGAAGCTTTCTTT. It is translated as CASSQDRLVAGRNTEAFF.

This chain uses TRBV9 with TRBJ2-1, with a weak D call TRBD2 (6 bases). CDR1 and CDR2 (germline): SGDLS, YYNGEE. This CDR3 comprises 14 residues. The germline V and J ends were trimmed by 4 bases and 8 bases, with 16 bases remaining between them. The chain's CDR3 is CASSPTTSFHEQFF. The CDR3 region has the DNA TGTGCCAGCAGCCCCACGACTAGTTTCCATGAGCAGTTCTTC.

The chain couples TRBV5-1 to TRBJ2-5; 7 bases match TRBD1. The CDR3 contains 15 residues. CDR1 SGHRS and CDR2 YFSETQ come from the germline V gene. V shed 2 bases, J shed 4 bases, and the junction held 8 bases outside the gene matches. The CDR3 is CASSFGTALGETQYF. CDR3 sequence (DNA): TGCGCCAGCAGCTTTGGGACAGCGCTGGGAGAGACCCAGTACTTC.

The CDR3 is CASSDYSSGQPQHF. The CDR3 coding sequence is TGTGCCAGCAGTGATTACTCCAGCGGTCAGCCCCAGCATTTT. The rearrangement uses TRBV6-1 and TRBJ1-5; no reliable D call. The germline V and J ends were trimmed by 3 bases and 6 bases, with 12 bases remaining between them. Germline CDR1 and CDR2: MNHNS and SASEGT. The CDR3 extends over 14 amino acids.

The genes are TRBV5-8 and TRBJ1-2; TRBD1 matches at 10 bases. Germline CDR1 reads SGHTS; CDR2 reads YDEGEE. The CDR3 consists of 16 residues. The V segment lost 1 base and the J segment 2 bases; nucleotides outside the gene matches: 5. CDR3 sequence: CASSLLGQGVNYGYTF. In nucleotides, the CDR3 is TGTGCCAGCAGCTTGCTCGGACAGGGGGTGAACTATGGCTACACCTTC. Full variable domain (remainder filled in from reference TRBV5-8 and TRBJ1-2): EAGVTQSPTHLIKTRGQQATLRCSPISGHTSVYWYQQALGLGLQFLLWYDEGEERNRGNFPPRFSGRQFPNYSSELNVNALELEDSALYLCASSLLGQGVNYGYTFGSGTRLTVV.

The chain is built from TRBV7-2 and TRBJ2-7; TRBD1 matches 9 bases. Looked up from germline, CDR1 is SGHTA and CDR2 is FQGNSA. The length of the CDR3 is 15 residues. After removal of 4 bases from V and 1 base from J, the junction contained 5 bases not matched to a gene. The DNA for the CDR3 is TGTGCCAGCAGCTCAATCGGGACAGGGTCCTACGAGCAGTACTTC. Translating gives CASSSIGTGSYEQYF.

This chain joins TRBV15 and TRBJ2-1, with 11 bases matching TRBD2. The V segment lost 5 bases and the J segment 8 bases; nucleotides outside the gene matches: 5. The CDR3 consists of 14 residues. CDR1 and CDR2 (germline): LNHNV, YYDKDF (reference sequence). The CDR3 DNA reads TGTGCCACCAGCTTTTCTAGCGGGAGGCATGAGCAGTTCTTC. Amino acids: CATSFSSGRHEQFF. Full variable domain (outside the CDR3, taken from reference TRBV15 and TRBJ2-1): DAMVIQNPRYQVTQFGKPVTLSCSQTLNHNVMYWYQQKSSQAPKLLFHYYDKDFNNEADTPDNFQSRRPNTSFCFLDIRSPGLGDTAMYLCATSFSSGRHEQFFGPGTRLTVL.

The sample holds one count of this clone. This sequence joins TRBV5-6 and TRBJ2-5; D not certain. The tail of the sequence fits TRBJ2-7 better, so the J call may be wrong. CDR1 and CDR2 (germline): SGHDT, YYEEEE. The CDR3 is 15 amino acids. The CDR3 reads CASSPGKGKDYEQYF. The CDR3, as DNA: TGTGCCAGCAGCCCAGGAAAGGGAAAGGACTACGAGCAGTACTTC.

This chain uses TRBV5-6 with TRBJ1-6; 11 bases align to TRBD1. The germline gives CDR1 SGHDT, CDR2 YYEEEE. The CDR3 totals 15 residues. V was clipped by 4 bases and J by 8 bases; unmatched bases: 5. The chain's CDR3 is CASSGDRGSYSPLHF. For the CDR3, the DNA is TGTGCCAGCAGCGGGGACAGGGGGTCATATTCACCCCTCCACTTT.

V gene TRBV7-8 combines with J gene TRBJ1-5; no definite D call. CDR1 is SGHVS and CDR2 is FQNEAQ in the germline V gene. The V gene lost 0 bases and the J gene lost 4 bases, with 13 bases spanning the gap. This CDR3 region has 16 residues. The CDR3 is CASSLARFPLNQPQHF. CDR3 nucleotide sequence: TGTGCCAGCAGCTTAGCGCGTTTCCCCCTAAATCAGCCCCAGCATTTT.

The J gene is TRBJ2-7, the V gene TRBV11-2; the match to TRBD2 covers 13 bases. Per the germline V gene, CDR1 is SGHAT and CDR2 is FQNNGV. With 1 base clipped from V and 0 bases from J, the junction kept 6 bases outside the gene matches. The CDR3 is made up of 18 amino acids. CDR3 bases: TGTGCCAGCAGCTTAGGGACTAGCGGGGGCCTTAGCTCCTACGAGCAGTACTTC. Translation gives CASSLGTSGGLSSYEQYF.

The chain uses TRBV5-4 and TRBJ2-7; 8 nucleotides align to TRBD1. Unmatched junction bases numbered 4, after V lost 0 bases and J lost 2 bases. The CDR3 sequence is 15 residues long. Germline CDR1 is SGHNT and CDR2 is YYREEE (reference sequence). In DNA, the CDR3 is TGTGCCAGCAGCTTGGGACAGGGGAGCACCTACGAGCAGTACTTC. Amino acids: CASSLGQGSTYEQYF.

V is TRBV28 and J is TRBJ1-1; D perhaps matches TRBD1 (5 bases). This CDR3 is built from 14 residues. The V gene lost 2 bases and the J gene lost 5 bases, with 12 bases spanning the gap. CDR1 and CDR2 from the germline V gene are MDHEN and SYDVKM. The CDR3 protein is CASSLIRAGTEAFF. The CDR3 DNA is TGTGCCAGCAGTTTAATCAGGGCGGGGACTGAAGCTTTCTTT.